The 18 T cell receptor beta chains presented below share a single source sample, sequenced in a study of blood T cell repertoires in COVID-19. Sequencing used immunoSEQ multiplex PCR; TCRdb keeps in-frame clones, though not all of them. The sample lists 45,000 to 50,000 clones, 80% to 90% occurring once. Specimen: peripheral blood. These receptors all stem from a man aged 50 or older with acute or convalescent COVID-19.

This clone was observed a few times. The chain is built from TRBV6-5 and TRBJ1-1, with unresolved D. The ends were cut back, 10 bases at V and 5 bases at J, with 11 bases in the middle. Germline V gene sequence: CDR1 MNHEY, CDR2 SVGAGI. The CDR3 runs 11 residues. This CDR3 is CATRAQTEAFF. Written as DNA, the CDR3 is TGTGCCACGAGGGCTCAGACTGAAGCTTTCTTT.

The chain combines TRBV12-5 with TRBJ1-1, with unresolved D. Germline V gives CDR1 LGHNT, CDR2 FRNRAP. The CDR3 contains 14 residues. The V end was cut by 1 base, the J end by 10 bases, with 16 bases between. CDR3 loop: CASGLDGGGATAFF. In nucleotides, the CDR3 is TGTGCTAGTGGTTTGGACGGAGGTGGCGCGACAGCTTTCTTT.

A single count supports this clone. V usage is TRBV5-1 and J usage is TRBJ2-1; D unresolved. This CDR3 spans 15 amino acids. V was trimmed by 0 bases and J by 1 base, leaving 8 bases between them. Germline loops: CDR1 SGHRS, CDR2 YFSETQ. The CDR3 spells CASSLGQVSYNEQFF. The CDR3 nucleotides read TGCGCCAGCAGCTTGGGCCAGGTATCCTACAATGAGCAGTTCTTC. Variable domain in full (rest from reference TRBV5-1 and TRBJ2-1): KAGVTQTPRYLIKTRGQQVTLSCSPISGHRSVSWYQQTPGQGLQFLFEYFSETQRNKGNFPGRFSGRQFSNSRSEMNVSTLELGDSALYLCASSLGQVSYNEQFFGPGTRLTVL.

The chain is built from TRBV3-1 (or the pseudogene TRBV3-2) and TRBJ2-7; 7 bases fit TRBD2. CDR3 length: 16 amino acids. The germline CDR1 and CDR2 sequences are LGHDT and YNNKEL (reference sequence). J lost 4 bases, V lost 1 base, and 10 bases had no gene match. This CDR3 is CASSQGYFGGSYEQYF. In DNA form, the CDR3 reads TGTGCCAGCAGCCAAGGGTATTTCGGCGGGAGTTACGAGCAGTACTTC.

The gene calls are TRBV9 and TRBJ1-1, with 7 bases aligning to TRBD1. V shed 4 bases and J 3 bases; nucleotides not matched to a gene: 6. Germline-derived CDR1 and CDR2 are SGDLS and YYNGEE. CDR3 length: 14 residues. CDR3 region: CASSFSTGDTEAFF. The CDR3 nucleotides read TGTGCCAGCAGCTTTTCAACAGGGGACACTGAAGCTTTCTTT.

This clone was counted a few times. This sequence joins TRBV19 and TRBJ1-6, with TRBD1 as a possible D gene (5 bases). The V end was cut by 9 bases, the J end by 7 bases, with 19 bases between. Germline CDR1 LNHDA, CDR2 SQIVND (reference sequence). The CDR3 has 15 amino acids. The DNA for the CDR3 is TGTGCCAGCCGAGACAGCTCTATACGCAATTCACCCCTCCACTTT. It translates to CASRDSSIRNSPLHF.

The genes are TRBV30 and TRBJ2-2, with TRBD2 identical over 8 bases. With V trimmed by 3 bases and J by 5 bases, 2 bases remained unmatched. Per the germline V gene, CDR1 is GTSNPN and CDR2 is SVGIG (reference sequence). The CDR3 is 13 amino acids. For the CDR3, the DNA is TGTGCCTGGAGCCCGGGAGGGACCGGGGAGCTGTTTTTT. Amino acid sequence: CAWSPGGTGELFF.

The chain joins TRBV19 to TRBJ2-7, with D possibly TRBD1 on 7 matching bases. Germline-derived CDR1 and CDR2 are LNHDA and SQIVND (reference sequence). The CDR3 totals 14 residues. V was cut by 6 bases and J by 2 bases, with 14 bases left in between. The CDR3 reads CASRERGTAYEQYF. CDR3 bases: TGTGCCAGTAGGGAACGCGGGACAGCCTACGAGCAGTACTTC.

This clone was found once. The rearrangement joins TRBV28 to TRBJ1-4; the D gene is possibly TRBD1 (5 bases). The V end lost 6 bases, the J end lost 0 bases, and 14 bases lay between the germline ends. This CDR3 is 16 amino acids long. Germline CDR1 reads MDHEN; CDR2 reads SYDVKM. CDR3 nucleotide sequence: TGTGCCAGCAGCAAAACCCAGGGCGCAACTAATGAAAAACTGTTTTTT. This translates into CASSKTQGATNEKLFF. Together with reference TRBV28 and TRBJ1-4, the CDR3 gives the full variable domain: DVKVTQSSRYLVKRTGEKVFLECVQDMDHENMFWYRQDPGLGLRLIYFSYDVKMKEKGDIPEGYSVSREKKERFSLILESASTNQTSMYLCASSKTQGATNEKLFFGSGTQLSVL.

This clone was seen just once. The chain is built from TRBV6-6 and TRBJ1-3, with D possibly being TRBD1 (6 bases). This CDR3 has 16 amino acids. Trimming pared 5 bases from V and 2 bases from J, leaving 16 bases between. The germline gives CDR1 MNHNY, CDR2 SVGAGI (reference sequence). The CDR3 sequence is CASSKEDRNTGNTIYF. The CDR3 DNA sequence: TGTGCCAGCAGTAAAGAGGACAGAAACACTGGAAACACCATATATTTT.

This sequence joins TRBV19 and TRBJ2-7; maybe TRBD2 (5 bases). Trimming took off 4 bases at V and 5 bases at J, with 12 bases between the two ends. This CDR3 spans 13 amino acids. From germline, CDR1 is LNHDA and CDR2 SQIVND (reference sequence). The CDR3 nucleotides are TGTGCCAGTAGTAATCGATTGGGAGACGAGCAGTACTTC. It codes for CASSNRLGDEQYF. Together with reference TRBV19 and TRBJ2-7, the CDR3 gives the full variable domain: DGGITQSPKYLFRKEGQNVTLSCEQNLNHDAMYWYRQDPGQGLRLIYYSQIVNDFQKGDIAEGYSVSREKKESFPLTVTSAQKNPTAFYLCASSNRLGDEQYFGPGTRLTVT.

The CDR3 DNA sequence: TGTGCCAGCAGCGTTAGCCAGAACACTGAAGCTTTCTTT. As protein: CASSVSQNTEAFF. The V call is TRBV11-3, the J call TRBJ1-1; D is uncertain. Germline values: CDR1 SGHNT, CDR2 YENEEA. V was cut by 5 bases and J by 1 base, with 8 bases left in between. The CDR3 covers 13 residues.

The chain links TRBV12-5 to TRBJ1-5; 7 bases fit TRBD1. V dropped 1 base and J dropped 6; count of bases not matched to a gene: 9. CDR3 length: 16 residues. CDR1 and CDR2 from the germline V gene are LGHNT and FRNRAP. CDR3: CASGLGRQGEGQPQHF. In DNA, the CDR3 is TGTGCTAGTGGTTTGGGACGACAGGGAGAGGGTCAGCCCCAGCATTTT.

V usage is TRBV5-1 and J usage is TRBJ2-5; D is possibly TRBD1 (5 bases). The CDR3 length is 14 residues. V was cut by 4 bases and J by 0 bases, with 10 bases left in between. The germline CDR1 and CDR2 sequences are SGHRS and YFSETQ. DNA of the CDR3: TGCGCCAGCAGCCGACCGACAGACCAAGAGACCCAGTACTTC. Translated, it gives CASSRPTDQETQYF. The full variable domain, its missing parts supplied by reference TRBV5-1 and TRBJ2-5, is KAGVTQTPRYLIKTRGQQVTLSCSPISGHRSVSWYQQTPGQGLQFLFEYFSETQRNKGNFPGRFSGRQFSNSRSEMNVSTLELGDSALYLCASSRPTDQETQYFGPGTRLLVL.

The DNA of the CDR3 is TGTGCCAGCAGCCCGGGACAGCTCACCGGGGAGCTGTTTTTT. It encodes CASSPGQLTGELFF. This chain connects TRBV5-6 to TRBJ2-2, with TRBD1 matching over 7 bases. Germline assignment: CDR1 SGHDT and CDR2 YYEEEE. J lost 4 bases, V lost 4 bases, and 4 bases had no gene match. This CDR3 region has 14 residues.

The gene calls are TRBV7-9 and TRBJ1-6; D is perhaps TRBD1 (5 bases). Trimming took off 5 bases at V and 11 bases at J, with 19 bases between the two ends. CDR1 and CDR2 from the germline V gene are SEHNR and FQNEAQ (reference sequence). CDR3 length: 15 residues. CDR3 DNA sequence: TGTGCCAGCAGCGCGGGACTCTCAGCACGTGCACCCCTCCACTTT. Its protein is CASSAGLSARAPLHF.

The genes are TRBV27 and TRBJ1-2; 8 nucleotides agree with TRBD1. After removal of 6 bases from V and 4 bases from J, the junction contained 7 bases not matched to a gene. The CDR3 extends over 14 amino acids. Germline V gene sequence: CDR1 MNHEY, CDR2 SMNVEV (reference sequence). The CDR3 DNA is TGTGCCAGCAGACCGGACAGGGATCTCTATGGCTACACCTTC. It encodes CASRPDRDLYGYTF.

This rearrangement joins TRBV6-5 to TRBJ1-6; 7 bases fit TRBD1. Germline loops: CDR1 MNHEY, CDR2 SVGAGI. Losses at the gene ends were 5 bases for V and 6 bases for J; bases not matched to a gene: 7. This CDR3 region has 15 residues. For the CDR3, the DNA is TGTGCCAGCAGTACCCCAGGGGGACCTAATTCACCCCTCCACTTT. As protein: CASSTPGGPNSPLHF.